The next 21 T cell receptor beta chains were all read from a single sample in a study of shared clonotypes between healthy human individuals. The repertoire was sequenced with immunoSEQ multiplex PCR; TCRdb's copy has only in-frame clones and lacks some. The sample yields over 2 million clones, about 90% seen once. Sample: naive CD4+ T cells from PBMCs. Subset: CD45RA+ positively selected. These receptor sequences come from a man aged 18 to 35 in good health. Some clones in this sample may be carry-over from other donors' samples.

Details on this clone: Other DNA sequences in the sample encode the same CDR3. V is TRBV20-1 and J is TRBJ2-1; D is unresolved. Per germline, CDR1 DFQATT and CDR2 SNEGSKA (reference sequence). Trimming pared 3 bases from V and 7 bases from J, leaving 4 bases between. This CDR3 has 10 amino acids. The CDR3 here is CSASRNEQFF. For the CDR3, the DNA is TGCAGTGCTAGTCGGAATGAGCAGTTCTTC.

The CDR3, as DNA: TGTGCCAGCAGCTTAGACCGAAGCTTGGGCGGGGCCCTGTCGGAGACCCAGTACTTC. It is translated as CASSLDRSLGGALSETQYF. The J gene is TRBJ2-5, the V gene TRBV11-2; D is perhaps TRBD2 (6 bases). Germline CDR1 is SGHAT and CDR2 is FQNNGV. Between the trimmed V and J ends, which lost 0 bases and 5 bases, there was a span of 25 bases. The CDR3 length is 19 residues.

This chain connects TRBV7-7 to TRBJ2-7; D remains unclear. The CDR3 covers 13 residues. The V gene lost 0 bases and the J gene lost 2 bases, with 5 bases spanning the gap. CDR1 and CDR2 (germline): SSHAT, FNYEAQ (reference sequence). As DNA, the CDR3 is TGTGCCAGCAGCTTAGCCCACACCTACGAGCAGTACTTC. Amino acids: CASSLAHTYEQYF.

This clone was recorded only once. CDR3 residues: CASSLGIWGALPFDPHTF. The CDR3 nucleotides read TGTGCCAGCAGCTTAGGAATTTGGGGGGCGCTTCCTTTTGACCCCCACACCTTC. The chain uses TRBV7-2 and TRBJ1-2; D possibly corresponds to TRBD1 (6 bases). The germline CDR1 and CDR2 sequences are SGHTA and FQGNSA. Deletions cut 1 base from V and 12 bases from J, with 30 bases between. This CDR3 is built from 18 residues.

The chain uses TRBV5-1 and TRBJ2-5; no definite D call. The ends were cut back, 4 bases at V and 1 base at J, with 14 bases in the middle. The CDR3 is made up of 15 amino acids. Germline V CDR1 and CDR2: SGHRS, YFSETQ. The DNA of the CDR3 is TGCGCCAGCAGCCGATCCGGTACCACCCAAGAGACCCAGTACTTC. As protein: CASSRSGTTQETQYF.

CDR3 nucleotides: TGTGCCAGCAACCCCGACAGGGCCTCTTGGAACACCGGGGAGCTGTTTTTT. Its translation: CASNPDRASWNTGELFF. The rearrangement links TRBV7-8 to TRBJ2-2, with 7 nucleotides matching TRBD1. Germline CDR1 and CDR2: SGHVS and FQNEAQ. V gave up 7 bases and J gave up 1 base; unmatched junction bases: 12. The CDR3 runs 17 residues.

V and J are TRBV9 and TRBJ2-1; 13 bases agree with TRBD2. The germline V gene has CDR1 SGDLS and CDR2 YYNGEE. This CDR3 is 17 amino acids long. Losses at the gene ends were 0 bases for V and 8 bases for J; bases not matched to a gene: 8. The CDR3 is CASSVGRGLAGQDEQFF. CDR3 sequence (DNA): TGTGCCAGCAGCGTAGGGAGGGGACTAGCGGGACAGGATGAGCAGTTCTTC.

This clone showed up just once. This sequence joins TRBV6-1 and TRBJ1-4, with a tentative D call TRBD1 (5 bases). Germline assignment: CDR1 MNHNS and CDR2 SASEGT. The CDR3 has 14 residues. Trimming stripped 8 bases from V and 7 bases from J, with 17 bases between. The CDR3 loop reads CASSPQGTGEKLFF. The DNA for the CDR3 is TGTGCCAGCTCCCCCCAGGGTACCGGTGAAAAACTGTTTTTT.

A note on this clone: Different DNA sequences within this sample yield the same CDR3. The J gene is TRBJ2-5, the V gene TRBV5-1; D is perhaps TRBD1 or TRBD2 (5 bases each). From germline, CDR1 is SGHRS and CDR2 YFSETQ. Trimming removed 4 bases from V and 5 bases from J, with 12 bases in between. This CDR3 comprises 13 residues. The CDR3 DNA reads TGCGCCAGCAGCCCCGCTGGGGGTGAGACCCAGTACTTC. This gives the protein CASSPAGGETQYF.

The sample holds one count of this clone. This chain joins TRBV5-4 and TRBJ2-5; TRBD2 aligns across 7 bases. Losses at the gene ends were 2 bases for V and 4 bases for J; bases not matched to a gene: 8. Germline-derived CDR1 and CDR2 are SGHNT and YYREEE (reference sequence). The CDR3 covers 15 residues. CDR3 sequence (DNA): TGTGCCAGCAGCTTCGGCGCGGGAGAGGGAGAGACCCAGTACTTC. It yields the protein CASSFGAGEGETQYF.

The V call is TRBV2, the J call TRBJ1-1; D perhaps matches TRBD1 (6 bases). The CDR3 loop spans 14 amino acids. Germline assignment: CDR1 SNHLY and CDR2 FYNNEI. The germline V and J ends were trimmed by 4 bases and 2 bases, with 11 bases remaining between them. CDR3 coding DNA: TGTGCCAGCAGTGTTGGGGGCAGCAACACTGAAGCTTTCTTT. It is translated as CASSVGGSNTEAFF.

The chain recombines TRBV5-1 with TRBJ2-7; 10 positions agree with TRBD2. Germline V CDR1 and CDR2: SGHRS, YFSETQ. This CDR3 has 16 amino acids. V was clipped by 0 bases and J by 1 base; unmatched bases: 4. The CDR3 bases are TGCGCCAGCAGCTTGGTGGGACTAGCGACTTCCTACGAGCAGTACTTC. Its translation is CASSLVGLATSYEQYF.

The chain couples TRBV6-1 to TRBJ2-7; TRBD1 aligns across 7 bases. CDR1 is MNHNS, CDR2 SASEGT, per germline. Trimming took 7 bases from V and 0 from J; bases not matched to a gene: 6. This CDR3 spans 14 amino acids. The DNA of the CDR3 is TGTGCCAGCACCCGGGACAGAAGCTCCTACGAGCAGTACTTC. Its translation is CASTRDRSSYEQYF.

The chain carries TRBV7-2 and TRBJ1-4; D is possibly TRBD1 (5 bases). CDR3 length equals 13 residues. The V end was cut by 1 base, the J end by 10 bases, with 10 bases between. Per the germline V gene, CDR1 is SGHTA and CDR2 is FQGNSA. The CDR3 nucleotides are TGTGCCAGCAGCTTAGTGTACGGGGGAAAACTGTTTTTT. Translating gives CASSLVYGGKLFF.

The rearrangement uses TRBV28 and TRBJ2-7; a weak D match, TRBD1 (6 bases). The CDR3 loop spans 17 amino acids. The germline V gene encodes CDR1 MDHEN and CDR2 SYDVKM. V shed 2 bases and J shed 6 bases, with 23 bases lying between them. In nucleotides, the CDR3 is TGTGCCAGCAGTTTAGGTTCGGCAGGGGTTTTGGTGTCCGAGCAGTACTTC. It codes for CASSLGSAGVLVSEQYF. Based on the CDR3 plus reference TRBV28 and TRBJ2-7, the full variable domain is DVKVTQSSRYLVKRTGEKVFLECVQDMDHENMFWYRQDPGLGLRLIYFSYDVKMKEKGDIPEGYSVSREKKERFSLILESASTNQTSMYLCASSLGSAGVLVSEQYFGPGTRLTVT.

The chain joins TRBV5-1 to TRBJ2-1; D is perhaps TRBD1 (6 bases). V lost 2 bases, J lost 6 bases, and 12 bases lay in between. The CDR3 consists of 14 residues. Germline-derived CDR1 and CDR2 are SGHRS and YFSETQ. As DNA, the CDR3 is TGCGCCAGCAGCTTCAAGACGGACAGCAATGAGCAGTTCTTC. Translation gives CASSFKTDSNEQFF. The whole variable domain, filled in from reference TRBV5-1 and TRBJ2-1, reads KAGVTQTPRYLIKTRGQQVTLSCSPISGHRSVSWYQQTPGQGLQFLFEYFSETQRNKGNFPGRFSGRQFSNSRSEMNVSTLELGDSALYLCASSFKTDSNEQFFGPGTRLTVL.

The chain joins TRBV7-9 to TRBJ1-1; the D is unclear. Trimming shortened V by 5 bases and J by 10 bases, and 14 bases separated the two germline ends. The germline V gene encodes CDR1 SEHNR and CDR2 FQNEAQ (reference sequence). This CDR3 has 12 residues. As DNA, the CDR3 is TGTGCCAGCAGCCTTCTCGATATGGCAGCTTTCTTT. Translated, it gives CASSLLDMAAFF.

The J gene is TRBJ1-5, the V gene TRBV29-1, with 8 bases identical to TRBD1. CDR1 is SQVTM and CDR2 is ANQGSEA in the germline V gene. The CDR3 has 17 amino acids. The J segment lost 2 bases and the V segment lost 4 bases, leaving 13 bases of the junction unmatched. Here the CDR3 reads CSVVMPGGRLGNQPQHF. CDR3 DNA: TGCAGCGTTGTAATGCCAGGGGGCAGGTTGGGCAATCAGCCCCAGCATTTT.

This sequence joins TRBV2 and TRBJ2-7; D unresolved. Germline loops: CDR1 SNHLY, CDR2 FYNNEI. CDR3 length equals 12 residues. The V end lost 8 bases, the J end lost 2 bases, and 10 bases lay between the germline ends. The CDR3 nucleotides are TGTGCCAGCCGTCCCAATGCCTACGAGCAGTACTTC. Its translation is CASRPNAYEQYF.

Remarks on this clone: The sample carries other DNA sequences with the same CDR3. The J gene is TRBJ2-3, the V gene TRBV28, with D possibly being TRBD1 (6 bases). The CDR3 spans 13 residues. Germline CDR1 and CDR2: MDHEN and SYDVKM. V lost 6 bases to trimming and J lost 3 bases, with 10 bases between them. CDR3 protein: CASRPQGTDTQYF. CDR3 nucleotide sequence: TGTGCCAGCAGGCCACAGGGAACAGATACGCAGTATTTT.

The chain combines TRBV5-6 with TRBJ2-4, with D possibly called TRBD1 or TRBD2 (5 bases each). CDR3 length: 12 amino acids. Germline loops: CDR1 SGHDT, CDR2 YYEEEE. V was clipped by 2 bases and J by 15 bases, with 15 bases between them. CDR3 sequence: CASSLTGTYPYF. The CDR3 bases are TGTGCCAGCAGCTTAACGGGGACGTATCCGTACTTC.